The clone carrying this T cell receptor (beta chain) was detected only a few times. Antigen: not known. These data belong to a study of a mutant IDH1 vaccine in newly diagnosed glioma. Overall study context: Vaccine administration was initiated 4-6 weeks following radiotherapy alone, or with temozolomide cycles. The sex distribution of treated patients was about 60% male and 37.5% female, with a mean age of roughly 40 years. It was radiotherapy, temozolomide, or both that patients received previously, with most receiving both. Visit V12 happened at week 35; visit V13 happened at week 47.

This CDR3 has 11 amino acids. Germline V gene sequence: CDR1 DFQATT, CDR2 SNEGSKA (reference sequence). Trimming removed 4 bases at V and 3 bases at J, with 6 bases between. The repertoire was sequenced with immunoSEQ multiplex PCR; TCRdb's copy has only in-frame clones and lacks some. This sample has around 31,000 clones, with about four fifths found just once. Time point in this sample: week 35, safety follow-up. Alongside topical imiquimod, each dose of vaccine comprised 300 ug of mutant IDH1 20-mer peptide. The receptor comes from a man aged 25 to 40 with glioma. Material: PBMCs, obtained from a glioma patient whose treatment included an IDH1 peptide vaccine. The rearrangement joins TRBV20-1 to TRBJ1-1; no clear D. The CDR3 loop is CSAMLDTEAFF. The CDR3 nucleotides are TGCAGTGCTATGCTTGACACTGAAGCTTTCTTT.